The clone carrying this T cell receptor (beta chain) was counted at least ten times. The antigen is unknown. The data originate from a study of identical twins. The CDR3 length is 14 residues. Trimming removed 1 base at V and 8 bases at J, with 13 bases between. CDR1 is LGHNA, CDR2 YSLEER, per germline. Study-wide findings and caveats: The authors drew conclusions from cross-sectional statistical analysis rather than following the same donors.

TCRdb reanalysed the 5' RACE reads using MiXCR and keeps one entry per CDR3 protein. This sample has hundreds of thousands of distinct CDR3 sequences, with 8% to 9% found just once. This sample was shared with a second study, whose subject was yellow fever vaccine responses in identical twins.

The rearrangement links TRBV4-3 to TRBJ2-3; D is undetermined. The specimen was PBMCs. This TCR was sampled from a young woman in good health. CDR3 in amino acids: CASSQGNGVGTQYF. The CDR3 nucleotides are TGCGCCAGCAGCCAAGGAAATGGAGTCGGTACGCAGTATTTT.